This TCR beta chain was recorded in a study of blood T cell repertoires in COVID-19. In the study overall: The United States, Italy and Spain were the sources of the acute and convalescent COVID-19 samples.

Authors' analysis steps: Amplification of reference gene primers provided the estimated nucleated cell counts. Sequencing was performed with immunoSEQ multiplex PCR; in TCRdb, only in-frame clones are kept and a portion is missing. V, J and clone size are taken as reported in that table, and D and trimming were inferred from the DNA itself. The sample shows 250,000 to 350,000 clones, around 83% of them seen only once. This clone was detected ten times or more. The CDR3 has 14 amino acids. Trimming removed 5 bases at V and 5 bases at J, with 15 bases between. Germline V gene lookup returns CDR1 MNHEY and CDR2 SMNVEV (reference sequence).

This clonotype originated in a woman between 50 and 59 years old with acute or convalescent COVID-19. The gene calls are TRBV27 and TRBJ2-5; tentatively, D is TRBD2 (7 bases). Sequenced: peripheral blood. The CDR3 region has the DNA TGTGCCAGCAGTCCGACGGGGGGCTTGGAGACCCAGTACTTC. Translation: CASSPTGGLETQYF.